This paragraph covers one TCR beta chain sequence. Its target is not known. Clones were sequenced by immunoSEQ multiplex PCR, and TCRdb holds only the in-frame ones, with some missing. This table holds some 8,100 clones, around 79% found once. The data originate from a study of tumor-infiltrating lymphocytes in localized non-small cell lung cancer. General study results and limits: TCR sequencing covered a subset of patients with enough tissue. Higher tumor T cell infiltration than in uninvolved lung was supported by TCRbeta sequencing.

This CDR3 comprises 11 residues. Germline lookup yields CDR1 MNHEY and CDR2 SVGAGI. Trimming stripped 2 bases from V and 8 bases from J, with 3 bases between. The chain joins TRBV6-5 to TRBJ2-2; D is unresolved. Sequencing input: uninvolved lung tissue not adjacent to the tumor. This TCR was sampled from a human donor with non-small cell lung cancer. The CDR3 loop is CASSYRGELFF. The CDR3 DNA reads as TGTGCCAGCAGTTACAGAGGGGAGCTGTTTTTT.